These 2 T cell receptor beta chains were sequenced from one sample in a study of T-cell memory formation after mild COVID-19. TCRdb called the 5' RACE reads again in MiXCR, with one record for every CDR3 protein. Among around 200,000 distinct CDR3 sequences listed, over 7.5% were seen once. The sample was PBMCs or a T cell subset sorted from them (not recorded which). Receptors originate from a man aged 18 to 30 who had mild COVID-19 (a few samples of this study predate the infection). Cell type and time point are not known.

The J gene is TRBJ2-3, the V gene TRBV20-1; D is perhaps TRBD2 (6 bases). The CDR3 runs to 14 residues. The V end was cut by 4 bases, the J end by 0 bases, with 11 bases between. Germline V lookup: CDR1 DFQATT, CDR2 SNEGSKA (reference sequence). CDR3 DNA sequence: TGCAGTGCTATGCGGGGCCCCAGCACAGATACGCAGTATTTT. Translated: CSAMRGPSTDTQYF.

This clonotype occurred a few times. V usage is TRBV12-3 or TRBV12-4 and J usage is TRBJ2-5; D unclear. This CDR3 is 12 amino acids long. Trimming removed 4 bases from V and 4 bases from J, with 7 bases in between. The CDR3 DNA reads TGTGCCAGCAGTTCCCCGGCAGAGACCCAGTACTTC. It yields the protein CASSSPAETQYF.